This T cell receptor beta chain was retrieved from a study of blood T cell repertoires in COVID-19. Study at large: Specimens from acute and convalescent COVID-19 originated in the United States, Italy and Spain. Nucleic acid was either cDNA or gDNA, and it came from T cells, B-cell-depleted T cells, or PBMCs.

TCRdb keeps only in-frame clones here, not all; method: immunoSEQ multiplex PCR. The data show more than 250,000 clones, with more than 75% seen just once and 1% held by the top ten. Trimming removed 1 base from V and 4 bases from J, with 20 bases in between. Germline-derived CDR1 and CDR2 are SGHNT and YYREEE (reference sequence). CDR3 size: 18 residues. This chain links TRBV5-4 with TRBJ2-2; perhaps TRBD2 as D (6 bases). Input material: peripheral blood. This receptor was obtained from a man in his fifties with active or convalescent COVID-19. The CDR3 bases are TGTGCCAGCAGCTTGTACGGGCGGGGCCAAGGGCGCACCGGGGAGCTGTTTTTT. Amino acid sequence: CASSLYGRGQGRTGELFF.